Each of the 23 T cell receptor beta chains below was sequenced from the same sample in a study of early T cells in non-severe SARS-CoV-2 infection. TCRdb redid the calling of the 5' RACE reads with MiXCR, one entry per CDR3 protein. The sample shows 55,000 to 70,000 distinct CDR3 sequences, over 5% of them seen only once. Sequencing used whole blood. These receptors came from an adult who was a healthcare worker with PCR-confirmed SARS-CoV-2 infection or an uninfected control (not recorded which).

This clonotype was observed at least ten times. This chain joins TRBV18 and TRBJ2-5, with TRBD2 identical over 9 bases. The CDR3 is made up of 17 amino acids. The junction had 8 bases not matched to a gene; V was cut back by 0 bases and J by 3 bases. Germline V lookup: CDR1 KGHSH, CDR2 LQKENI. CDR3 DNA sequence: TGTGCCAGCTCACCACCTAGGCTAGTAGCGGGGGAAGAGACCCAGTACTTC. It specifies CASSPPRLVAGEETQYF.

This clonotype was found many times. This chain links TRBV5-1 with TRBJ2-3, with D perhaps matching TRBD2 (7 bases). This CDR3 has 15 residues. Germline V gives CDR1 SGHRS, CDR2 YFSETQ. The V end was cut by 3 bases, the J end by 5 bases, with 16 bases between. CDR3 protein: CASSSDGGAVDTQYF. The CDR3 DNA follows: TGCGCCAGCAGCTCGGATGGGGGGGCCGTAGATACGCAGTATTTT.

The chain has TRBV24-1 and TRBJ2-2; 10 bases fit TRBD2. Germline V gene lookup returns CDR1 KGHDR and CDR2 SFDVKD. The CDR3 covers 15 residues. V was pared by 6 bases and J by 4 bases, with 4 bases of the junction left unmatched. Written as DNA, the CDR3 is TGTGCCACCAGTAGCGGGGGGGCCGGCACCGGGGAGCTGTTTTTT. The encoded protein is CATSSGGAGTGELFF.

At least ten counts were recorded for this clonotype. The chain couples TRBV7-2 to TRBJ1-5; 7 bases fit TRBD1. The germline V gene encodes CDR1 SGHTA and CDR2 FQGNSA. Unmatched junction bases numbered 2, after V lost 1 base and J lost 2 bases. The CDR3 runs to 15 residues. The CDR3 here is CASSLGTGGNQPQHF. The CDR3 region has the DNA TGTGCCAGCAGCTTAGGCACAGGGGGCAATCAGCCCCAGCATTTT.

Ten or more counts support this clonotype. CDR3: CSVGWRTTGTEAFF. The CDR3 nucleotides are TGCAGCGTTGGATGGAGGACAACGGGAACTGAAGCTTTCTTT. The chain has TRBV29-1 and TRBJ1-1, with a tentative D call TRBD1 (5 bases). CDR1 and CDR2 from the germline V gene are SQVTM and ANQGSEA. The CDR3 contains 14 residues. Trimming removed 4 bases at V and 5 bases at J, with 17 bases between. Supplemented by reference TRBV29-1 and TRBJ1-1, the full variable domain reads SAVISQKPSRDICQRGTSLTIQCQVDSQVTMMFWYRQQPGQSLTLIATANQGSEATYESGFVIDKFPISRPNLTFSTLTVSNMSPEDSSIYLCSVGWRTTGTEAFFGQGTRLTVV.

This clonotype was found a few times. This chain connects TRBV27 to TRBJ1-5, with D unresolved. The germline gives CDR1 MNHEY, CDR2 SMNVEV (reference sequence). The CDR3 loop spans 16 amino acids. Trimming cost V 0 bases and J 2 bases, with 11 bases left between them. The CDR3: CASSLSAGSGNQPQHF. CDR3 nucleotide sequence: TGTGCCAGCAGTTTATCAGCGGGGAGCGGCAATCAGCCCCAGCATTTT.

This clonotype was counted many times. One end of the junction does not line up with germline, which may come from a read error. The J gene is TRBJ1-1, the V gene TRBV29-1, with D uncertain. The CDR3 contains 10 residues. The germline gives CDR1 SQVTM, CDR2 ANQGSEA. CDR3 bases: TGCAGCGTGGGGAACGCTGAAGCTTTCTTT. As protein: CSVGNAEAFF.

This clonotype was seen many times. The V and J genes are TRBV20-1 and TRBJ2-7, with 7 bases fitting TRBD1. CDR3 length: 13 residues. Trimming cost V 5 bases and J 2 bases; bases outside gene matches: 6. The germline V gene has CDR1 DFQATT and CDR2 SNEGSKA (reference sequence). DNA for the CDR3: TGCAGTGCTTCCGGGACAGCAACCTACGAGCAGTACTTC. Protein: CSASGTATYEQYF.

By sample share, this clonotype is medium-sized (0.01 to 0.1%). The chain recombines TRBV24-1 with TRBJ2-2, with 7 bases lining up with TRBD1. Trimming cost V 10 bases and J 4 bases; bases outside gene matches: 8. Germline values: CDR1 KGHDR, CDR2 SFDVKD. This CDR3 is 14 amino acids long. The CDR3 reads CATGRQGGTGELFF. In nucleotides, the CDR3 is TGTGCCACGGGGAGACAGGGCGGCACCGGGGAGCTGTTTTTT.

This clonotype was found many times. The CDR3 loop is CASSAFRQGEGYEQYF. The DNA for the CDR3 is TGTGCCAGCAGTGCTTTTCGACAGGGGGAGGGCTACGAGCAGTACTTC. This chain connects TRBV6-1 to TRBJ2-7; 9 bases agree with TRBD1. The J segment lost 3 bases and the V segment lost 4 bases, leaving 10 bases of the junction unmatched. The germline gives CDR1 MNHNS, CDR2 SASEGT. The CDR3 consists of 16 residues.

Only a few counts were recorded for this clonotype. The V call is TRBV7-2, the J call TRBJ2-7; D could derive from TRBD1 or TRBD2 (5 bases each). Germline V gene lookup returns CDR1 SGHTA and CDR2 FQGNSA. The CDR3 is 16 residues long. The V and J ends lost 5 bases and 1 base respectively, with 18 bases between them. The CDR3 region has the DNA TGTGCCAGCAGCCCACCCGTGAGGGGAAGGTCCTACGAGCAGTACTTC. It is translated as CASSPPVRGRSYEQYF.

This clonotype was seen many times. This could be a read error, since a much larger clone is one nucleotide away. The chain is built from TRBV27 and TRBJ1-4, with TRBD1 as a possible D gene (6 bases). V lost 9 bases and J lost 9, with 26 bases in between. CDR3 size: 16 residues. In germline, CDR1 is MNHEY, CDR2 SMNVEV (reference sequence). Here the CDR3 DNA reads TGTGCCAGTAAACGGCCAGGGAGTTTCCGGGACAAAAAACTGTTTTTT. Translating it yields CASKRPGSFRDKKLFF. Variable domain in full (rest from reference TRBV27 and TRBJ1-4): EAQVTQNPRYLITVTGKKLTVTCSQNMNHEYMSWYRQDPGLGLRQIYYSMNVEVTDKGDVPEGYKVSRKEKRNFPLILESPSPNQTSLYFCASKRPGSFRDKKLFFGSGTQLSVL.

This clonotype showed up many times. CDR3 DNA sequence: TGCAGTGCTAGAGATGAGACTCGTCTCGAGCAGTACTTC. It translates to CSARDETRLEQYF. This chain joins TRBV20-1 and TRBJ2-7; D not certain. The germline CDR1 and CDR2 sequences are DFQATT and SNEGSKA (reference sequence). Between the trimmed V and J ends, which lost 0 bases and 6 bases, there was a span of 12 bases. This CDR3 comprises 13 residues.

CDR3 residues: CATSRGQGTGKGDTQYF. The CDR3 nucleotides are TGTGCCACCAGCAGGGGACAAGGGACGGGGAAGGGGGATACGCAGTATTTT. This sequence joins TRBV15 and TRBJ2-3, with D maybe TRBD1 (6 bases). CDR1 is LNHNV and CDR2 is YYDKDF in the germline V gene (reference sequence). The CDR3 is made up of 17 amino acids. The V end was cut by 3 bases, the J end by 6 bases, with 22 bases between.

This clonotype was counted at least ten times. V is TRBV10-2 and J is TRBJ1-1; TRBD1 aligns across 8 bases. This CDR3 has 12 residues. CDR1 is WSHSY, CDR2 SAAADI, per germline. J was trimmed by 4 bases and V by 8 bases; bases with no gene match: 3. CDR3 coding DNA: TGCGCCAGCTCGGACAGGGTCACTGAAGCTTTCTTT. It yields the protein CASSDRVTEAFF.

This clonotype was counted a few times. The V call is TRBV15, the J call TRBJ2-7, with 9 nucleotides matching TRBD1. Trimming at V came to 1 base and at J to 2 bases, leaving 9 bases not matched to a gene. Germline V gene sequence: CDR1 LNHNV, CDR2 YYDKDF (reference sequence). CDR3 length: 17 amino acids. CDR3 DNA: TGTGCCACCAGCAGAGGAACAGGGGGCGCCGACACCTACGAGCAGTACTTC. Residues: CATSRGTGGADTYEQYF. Based on the CDR3 plus reference TRBV15 and TRBJ2-7, the full variable domain is DAMVIQNPRYQVTQFGKPVTLSCSQTLNHNVMYWYQQKSSQAPKLLFHYYDKDFNNEADTPDNFQSRRPNTSFCFLDIRSPGLGDTAMYLCATSRGTGGADTYEQYFGPGTRLTVT.

The chain uses TRBV10-3 and TRBJ2-2; D is possibly TRBD2 (6 bases). Per germline, CDR1 ENHRY and CDR2 SYGVKD. This CDR3 is built from 14 residues. CDR3 DNA sequence: TGTGTCATGAGAGGGGAGGCGAACACCGGGGAGCTGTTTTTT. Its translation: CVMRGEANTGELFF.

This clonotype has at least ten counts. The rearrangement links TRBV19 to TRBJ2-2; D gene uncertain. Germline V CDR1 and CDR2: LNHDA, SQIVND (reference sequence). V lost 4 bases and J 5 bases, leaving 11 bases between the germline ends. There are 14 residues in the CDR3. This CDR3 is CASSTDVVTGELFF. Written as DNA, the CDR3 is TGTGCCAGTAGTACCGACGTGGTTACCGGGGAGCTGTTTTTT. The full variable domain, its missing parts supplied by reference TRBV19 and TRBJ2-2, is DGGITQSPKYLFRKEGQNVTLSCEQNLNHDAMYWYRQDPGQGLRLIYYSQIVNDFQKGDIAEGYSVSREKKESFPLTVTSAQKNPTAFYLCASSTDVVTGELFFGEGSRLTVL.

There are many counts of this clonotype. The J gene is TRBJ1-2, the V gene TRBV10-3; 10 bases agree with TRBD1. The V and J ends lost 10 bases and 2 bases, in that order; junction bases with no gene match: 4. CDR1 and CDR2 (germline): ENHRY, SYGVKD. This CDR3 comprises 13 residues. This chain's CDR3 is CANGQGENYGYTF. In DNA, the CDR3 is TGTGCCAACGGACAGGGGGAAAACTATGGCTACACCTTC.

This clonotype was seen at least ten times. The chain uses TRBV10-2 and TRBJ2-7, with 13 nucleotides matching TRBD2. CDR3 length equals 12 residues. Germline V gene lookup returns CDR1 WSHSY and CDR2 SAAADI. With V trimmed by 8 bases and J by 9 bases, 4 bases remained unmatched. CDR3 sequence (DNA): TGCGCCAGCGGACTAGCGGGAGATGTGCAGTACTTC. It encodes CASGLAGDVQYF.

This clonotype was picked up many times. The chain combines TRBV20-1 with TRBJ2-3; no firm D call. The CDR3 covers 13 residues. CDR1 and CDR2 from the germline V gene are DFQATT and SNEGSKA (reference sequence). V was trimmed by 6 bases and J by 2 bases, leaving 12 bases between them. CDR3 coding DNA: TGCAGTGCGGGTGGAGTTAACACAGATACGCAGTATTTT. Protein: CSAGGVNTDTQYF.

This clonotype was seen only a few times. The chain carries TRBV3-1 and TRBJ2-2; 7 nucleotides line up with TRBD1. Germline V gene sequence: CDR1 LGHDT, CDR2 YNNKEL (reference sequence). V lost 4 bases and J lost 5; bases outside the gene matches: 19. The CDR3 spans 19 residues. In DNA form, the CDR3 reads TGTGCCAGCAGCCCTAAGTATGCACAGGGGACCCCCCTAACCGGGGAGCTGTTTTTT. Its translation: CASSPKYAQGTPLTGELFF. Using reference TRBV3-1 and TRBJ2-2 for the parts outside the CDR3, the full variable domain is DTAVSQTPKYLVTQMGNDKSIKCEQNLGHDTMYWYKQDSKKFLKIMFSYNNKELIINETVPNRFSPKSPDKAHLNLHINSLELGDSAVYFCASSPKYAQGTPLTGELFFGEGSRLTVL.

This clonotype was seen ten or more times. The chain carries TRBV6-2 or TRBV6-3 and TRBJ1-5; tentatively, D is TRBD1 (5 bases). This CDR3 has 13 amino acids. The germline gives CDR1 MNHEY, CDR2 SVGEGT. Trimming cost V 5 bases and J 7 bases, with 12 bases left between them. The CDR3 DNA is TGTGCCAGCAGTCCGGGACGGTTCCAGCCCCAGCATTTT. It codes for CASSPGRFQPQHF.